This entry concerns a single T cell receptor (beta chain). The antigen is unknown. The entry originates in a study of identical twins. Addition of a universal primer site occurred through template switching, and cDNA carried unique molecular identifiers. TCRdb redid the calling of the 5' RACE reads with MiXCR, one entry per CDR3 protein. Among approximately 590,000 distinct CDR3 sequences listed, over 8.5% were seen once. Findings and limits, study-wide: Zero-insertion results could be subject to partial confounding by invariant MAIT and iNKT cells.

CDR1 is DFQATT and CDR2 is SNEGSKA in the germline V gene (reference sequence). V lost 2 bases to trimming and J lost 4 bases, with 14 bases between them. This CDR3 is built from 14 residues. These data were likewise used in another study, on yellow fever vaccine responses in identical twins.

The TCR was taken from a woman between 18 and 30 years old in good health. V gene TRBV20-1 combines with J gene TRBJ1-2; D perhaps matches TRBD1 (5 bases). Specimen: PBMCs. CDR3 DNA sequence: TGCAGTGCTAGAATCGGCAGGGTCGTCTATGGCTACACCTTC. Amino acids: CSARIGRVVYGYTF.